This TCR beta chain was profiled in a study of blood T cell repertoires in COVID-19. Turning to the study itself: Italy, Spain and the United States were the sources of the convalescent and acute COVID-19 samples.

The CDR3 sequence is 14 residues long. CDR1 and CDR2 (germline): LNHDA, SQIVND (reference sequence). The germline V and J ends were trimmed by 1 base and 0 bases, with 7 bases remaining between them. As handled by the study authors: The authors estimated nucleated cell counts from reference gene primer amplification. Produced via immunoSEQ multiplex PCR; TCRdb's table is partial and in-frame only. That table furnishes V, J and clone size, whereas the DNA furnished D and trimming. Of more than 95,000 clones in the sample, 70% to 85% were seen once. J is TRBJ2-7 and V is TRBV19; D is unresolved. The sequence was collected from a woman aged 80 or over with active or convalescent COVID-19. The specimen was peripheral blood. The CDR3 nucleotides read TGTGCCAGTAGTATAGTGGGCAGCTCCTACGAGCAGTACTTC. Encoded protein: CASSIVGSSYEQYF.